Described below is a single T cell receptor beta chain sequence and its context. This record belongs to a study of monozygotic twins with inflammatory bowel disease. CDR3 size: 13 residues. Germline loops: CDR1 SQVTM, CDR2 ANQGSEA. TCRdb reworked the 5' RACE reads into one entry per CDR3 protein, no DNA. The data include some 450,000 distinct CDR3 sequences; the top ten clones carry 2.4%. Sequenced: blood. The sequence was collected from a human donor with ulcerative colitis or Crohn's disease, or a healthy co-twin of an affected twin (not recorded which). This chain uses TRBV29-1 with TRBJ2-1; TCRdb lists TRBD1, though no DNA is available to test this call. CDR3 protein: CSVGQGTYNEQFF.